Below are 27 T cell receptor beta chains sequenced from a single sample in a study of cytomegalovirus exposure and HLA in healthy donors (dated by TCRdb to the late 2010s). The protocol used for the library was the immunoSEQ multiplex PCR assay. For the multiplex PCR, a mixture combining 60 forward primers for TCR Vbeta segments and 13 reverse primers for TCR Jbeta segments was used. TCRdb limited this immuneACCESS table to in-frame rearrangements with V and J called. A share of clones is missing; checked studies link under half to unresolved V genes, and the rest is unexplained. The sample yields some 150,000 clones; roughly 82% were counted once. Together, the top ten hold about 10% of the sample. The source material was PBMCs. The source of these receptors is a man aged 50-60 years in good health and CMV-seropositive.

The rearrangement links TRBV7-9 to TRBJ2-7, with 7 bases matching TRBD1. Trimming cost V 5 bases and J 0 bases; bases outside gene matches: 1. Germline V gene lookup returns CDR1 SEHNR and CDR2 FQNEAQ (reference sequence). This CDR3 is built from 13 residues. The CDR3 loop reads CASSRDSSYEQYF. DNA for the CDR3: TGTGCCAGCAGCCGGGACAGCTCCTACGAGCAGTACTTC.

CDR3 sequence reads: CASSLGQVSYEQYF. CDR3 sequence (DNA): TGTGCCAGCAGCCTTGGACAGGTTAGCTACGAGCAGTACTTC. The chain links TRBV5-6 to TRBJ2-7, with TRBD1 identical over 7 bases. Germline CDR1 SGHDT, CDR2 YYEEEE. With 4 bases clipped from V and 3 bases from J, the junction kept 7 bases outside the gene matches. The CDR3 is 14 amino acids.

The CDR3 protein is CASSLSGGQETQYF. The CDR3 DNA sequence: TGTGCCAGCTCCCTGAGCGGGGGTCAAGAGACCCAGTACTTC. The gene calls are TRBV6-5 and TRBJ2-5, with TRBD2 matching 8 bases. V was clipped by 8 bases and J by 2 bases; unmatched bases: 7. CDR1 MNHEY and CDR2 SVGAGI come from the germline V gene. This CDR3 comprises 14 residues.

Only a few counts were recorded for this clone. V gene TRBV14 combines with J gene TRBJ2-5, with 12 bases aligning to TRBD2. The CDR3 consists of 16 residues. V dropped 5 bases and J dropped 0; count of bases not matched to a gene: 4. In germline, CDR1 is SGHDN, CDR2 FVKESK. The CDR3 here is CASSDGLAGNQETQYF. Here the CDR3 DNA reads TGTGCCAGCAGCGACGGACTAGCGGGGAACCAAGAGACCCAGTACTTC.

This clone was counted between two and nine times. The chain joins TRBV6-5 to TRBJ1-6; possibly TRBD1 for D (6 bases). V lost 6 bases, J lost 10 bases, and 16 bases lay in between. The CDR3 has 14 amino acids. Germline-derived CDR1 and CDR2 are MNHEY and SVGAGI. CDR3 protein: CASRPTGSGSPLHF. In nucleotides, the CDR3 is TGTGCCAGCAGACCAACAGGGTCTGGGTCACCCCTCCACTTT.

This chain joins TRBV4-1 and TRBJ1-2; 7 bases align to TRBD1. Trimming took 3 bases from V and 7 from J; bases not matched to a gene: 14. This CDR3 is 16 amino acids long. Looked up from germline, CDR1 is MGHRA and CDR2 is YSYEKL. The CDR3 protein is CASSHRDSGSIGGYTF. The CDR3 DNA follows: TGCGCCAGCAGCCACCGGGACAGTGGGAGTATAGGTGGCTACACCTTC.

This clone was detected only a few times. Germline is not matched at one junction end, which may reflect a read error. The rearrangement uses TRBV7-9 and TRBJ1-1; 9 nucleotides line up with TRBD1. Germline V gene sequence: CDR1 SEHNR, CDR2 FQNEAQ (reference sequence). The CDR3 is 15 amino acids. CDR3 nucleotide sequence: TGTTCCAGCAGCTTTAACCGACAGGGGGAAGGTGAAGCTTTCTTT. This codes for CSSSFNRQGEGEAFF.

The chain combines TRBV20-1 with TRBJ2-1, with no clear D. V shed 4 bases and J shed 10 bases, with 11 bases lying between them. The CDR3 sequence is 11 residues long. In germline, CDR1 is DFQATT, CDR2 SNEGSKA (reference sequence). CDR3: CSATPEWEQFF. DNA of the CDR3: TGCAGTGCTACACCAGAATGGGAGCAGTTCTTC.

This chain links TRBV13 with TRBJ2-7; tentatively, D is TRBD2 (6 bases). V was trimmed by 5 bases and J by 0 bases, leaving 14 bases between them. The CDR3 covers 15 residues. The germline gives CDR1 PRHDT, CDR2 FYEKMQ (reference sequence). In DNA form, the CDR3 reads TGTGCCAGCAGCCTATTGGACGGGGGCTCCTACGAGCAGTACTTC. It codes for CASSLLDGGSYEQYF.

The chain joins TRBV11-2 to TRBJ1-2; weak D call: TRBD1 (5 bases). This CDR3 has 15 residues. V lost 3 bases, J lost 5 bases, and 16 bases lay in between. Per germline, CDR1 SGHAT and CDR2 FQNNGV. The CDR3 reads CASSFNPGNWYGYTF. The DNA for the CDR3 is TGTGCCAGCAGCTTTAACCCAGGGAATTGGTATGGCTACACCTTC.

This clone was seen only a few times. The V gene is TRBV5-4, the J gene TRBJ1-2, with 7 bases matching TRBD1. Germline CDR1 SGHNT, CDR2 YYREEE (reference sequence). Germline trimming cut 5 bases from V and 4 bases from J; bases unmatched to any gene: 5. This CDR3 contains 13 residues. CDR3 region: CASSYDRAYGYTF. CDR3 DNA sequence: TGTGCCAGCAGTTATGACAGGGCCTATGGCTACACCTTC.

V and J are TRBV7-2 and TRBJ2-3; TRBD2 matches 12 bases. Germline assignment: CDR1 SGHTA and CDR2 FQGNSA. V lost 5 bases to trimming and J lost 2 bases; unmatched junction nucleotides: 8. CDR3 length equals 17 residues. Here the CDR3 reads CASSPRTSGAITDTQYF. The CDR3 coding sequence is TGTGCCAGCAGCCCGCGGACTAGCGGGGCAATCACAGATACGCAGTATTTT.

This chain connects TRBV5-4 to TRBJ2-7; 9 bases map to TRBD2. CDR3 length: 15 amino acids. Germline values: CDR1 SGHNT, CDR2 YYREEE (reference sequence). V lost 2 bases and J lost 5; bases outside the gene matches: 8. The CDR3 here is CASSFIGGRADEQYF. The CDR3 region has the DNA TGTGCCAGCAGCTTTATTGGCGGGAGGGCCGACGAGCAGTACTTC.

This chain links TRBV5-6 with TRBJ1-4; D is perhaps TRBD1 (6 bases). Trimming took off 5 bases at V and 8 bases at J, with 22 bases between the two ends. The germline V gene encodes CDR1 SGHDT and CDR2 YYEEEE. The CDR3 is 16 amino acids. The CDR3 region is CASSLTGQTAREKLFF. The DNA for the CDR3 is TGTGCCAGCAGTTTAACCGGACAGACTGCACGGGAAAAACTGTTTTTT.

The chain uses TRBV5-6 and TRBJ2-5; 8 bases match TRBD1. The J call may be in error: the DNA end matches TRBJ2-7 better. This CDR3 is 13 amino acids long. The V gene's germline CDR1 is SGHDT and CDR2 YYEEEE. The DNA for the CDR3 is TGTGCCAGCAGCTTGTCGACAGGGGTCGAGCAGTACTTC. Residues: CASSLSTGVEQYF.

V and J are TRBV28 and TRBJ1-5; D call uncertain. The ends were cut back, 3 bases at V and 4 bases at J, with 7 bases in the middle. The CDR3 consists of 13 residues. Germline-derived CDR1 and CDR2 are MDHEN and SYDVKM. The DNA of the CDR3 is TGTGCCAGCAGTTTCTCGGTGAATCAGCCCCAGCATTTT. Protein product: CASSFSVNQPQHF.

The chain links TRBV28 to TRBJ2-2; 10 nucleotides match TRBD1. With V trimmed by 6 bases and J by 8 bases, 3 bases remained unmatched. The germline CDR1 and CDR2 sequences are MDHEN and SYDVKM. This CDR3 has 13 residues. CDR3 in amino acids: CASRTGGKGELFF. DNA for the CDR3: TGTGCCAGCAGGACAGGGGGCAAAGGGGAGCTGTTTTTT. Filled out from reference TRBV28 and TRBJ2-2, the complete variable domain reads DVKVTQSSRYLVKRTGEKVFLECVQDMDHENMFWYRQDPGLGLRLIYFSYDVKMKEKGDIPEGYSVSREKKERFSLILESASTNQTSMYLCASRTGGKGELFFGEGSRLTVL.

The chain is built from TRBV9 and TRBJ1-5; D ambiguous. CDR1 is SGDLS, CDR2 YYNGEE, per germline. Deletions cut 0 bases from V and 3 bases from J, with 10 bases between. CDR3 length: 15 amino acids. The DNA of the CDR3 is TGTGCCAGCAGCGTAGACCCGCTACCCAATCAGCCCCAGCATTTT. Amino acid sequence: CASSVDPLPNQPQHF.

The gene calls are TRBV11-2 and TRBJ1-2; perhaps TRBD1 as D (6 bases). This CDR3 has 15 residues. V was shortened by 8 bases and J by 8 bases, with 24 bases between the two germline ends. CDR1 is SGHAT, CDR2 FQNNGV, per germline. For the CDR3, the DNA is TGTGCCAGCTCCAGGGTCGGGGGGCGTAAGCCCGGCTACACCTTC. It is translated as CASSRVGGRKPGYTF.

The chain uses TRBV11-2 and TRBJ2-2; TRBD1 might be the D (7 bases). Germline loops: CDR1 SGHAT, CDR2 FQNNGV. The CDR3 runs 16 residues. With 7 bases removed from V and 2 bases from J, the gap between germline ends came to 17 bases. The CDR3 reads CASIVRRGQNTGELFF. CDR3 DNA: TGTGCCAGCATCGTTAGGAGGGGGCAAAACACCGGGGAGCTGTTTTTT.

Comments on this clone: The identical CDR3 is also encoded by other nucleotide sequences in the sample. The rearrangement joins TRBV18 to TRBJ2-3, with D unclear. CDR1 is KGHSH and CDR2 is LQKENI in the germline V gene. CDR3 length equals 13 residues. Between the trimmed V and J ends, which lost 3 bases and 1 base, there was a span of 5 bases. The CDR3 region is CASSPSGTDTQYF. The CDR3 bases are TGTGCCAGCTCACCCTCTGGCACAGATACGCAGTATTTT.

The rearrangement uses TRBV5-4 and TRBJ2-7; the match to TRBD2 covers 7 bases. V lost 1 base and J lost 7; bases outside the gene matches: 11. This CDR3 is 15 amino acids long. CDR1 and CDR2 (germline): SGHNT, YYREEE (reference sequence). For the CDR3, the DNA is TGTGCCAGCAGCTTGCAGGGCGGGAGCAAGCGGGAGCAGTACTTC. Amino acid sequence: CASSLQGGSKREQYF.

The chain links TRBV6-5 to TRBJ1-2, with D hard to call. This CDR3 contains 13 residues. V lost 4 bases and J 3 bases, leaving 9 bases between the germline ends. The V gene's germline CDR1 is MNHEY and CDR2 SVGAGI. Written as DNA, the CDR3 is TGTGCCAGCAGTTTGGACGGGGACTATGGCTACACCTTC. This encodes CASSLDGDYGYTF.

J is TRBJ1-5 and V is TRBV30, with D unclear. Trimming removed 2 bases from V and 5 bases from J, with 10 bases in between. In germline, CDR1 is GTSNPN, CDR2 SVGIG (reference sequence). This CDR3 is 13 amino acids long. The chain's CDR3 is CAWSSGFDQPQHF. The CDR3 bases are TGTGCCTGGAGTTCAGGTTTTGATCAGCCCCAGCATTTT.

This clone showed up just once. The CDR3 reads CASSIQAGQETQYF. The CDR3 DNA follows: TGTGCCAGTAGTATTCAGGCGGGACAAGAGACCCAGTACTTC. The chain is built from TRBV19 and TRBJ2-5; a possible D gene is TRBD2 (6 bases). This CDR3 has 14 amino acids. Germline values: CDR1 LNHDA, CDR2 SQIVND (reference sequence). The V end lost 3 bases, the J end lost 2 bases, and 10 bases lay between the germline ends.

The gene calls are TRBV29-1 and TRBJ2-7, with 8 bases matching TRBD2. CDR3 size: 14 residues. Germline V gives CDR1 SQVTM, CDR2 ANQGSEA. With 7 bases clipped from V and 1 base from J, the junction kept 9 bases outside the gene matches. DNA for the CDR3: TGCAGCGCCGAACGCCGGGGGGGTTCCTACGAGCAGTACTTC. Translating it yields CSAERRGGSYEQYF.

The CDR3 DNA sequence: TGTGCCAGCACTGCGGCAGCACAAGAGACCCAGTACTTC. It translates to CASTAAAQETQYF. V usage is TRBV6-5 and J usage is TRBJ2-5; D remains unclear. The V end lost 7 bases, the J end lost 2 bases, and 11 bases lay between the germline ends. This CDR3 comprises 13 residues. Per the germline V gene, CDR1 is MNHEY and CDR2 is SVGAGI.